A selection of T cell receptor beta chains follows, all from one sample in a study of PD-L1 blockade in urothelial cancer. Assay: immunoSEQ multiplex PCR; the TCRdb copy retains only in-frame clones and omits some. The table lists some 90,000 clones, approximately 88% of them singletons. Sequenced here: PBMCs, sampled around atezolizumab (anti-PD-L1) treatment. These receptors were obtained from a woman aged 80 or over with urothelial cancer. The conserved cysteine and the conserved F or W are not part of the CDR3 here. Fields, in order: V gene, J gene, CDR3 protein.

V gene: TRBV27; J gene: TRBJ1-1; CDR3 protein: AARQVEGEAF
V gene: TRBV29-1; J gene: TRBJ2-2; CDR3 protein: SVDPASTGELF
V gene: TRBV5-6; J gene: TRBJ2-1; CDR3 protein: ASSPASFGEQF
V gene: TRBV2; J gene: TRBJ1-3; CDR3 protein: ASSAGTGSGNTIY
V gene: TRBV5-1; J gene: TRBJ2-7; CDR3 protein: ASSLGGWSSYEQY
V gene: TRBV6-1; J gene: TRBJ1-4; CDR3 protein: ASSVSAGTTNEKLF
V gene: TRBV28; J gene: TRBJ1-2; CDR3 protein: ASSRRQGGYGYT
V gene: TRBV7-8; J gene: TRBJ2-7; CDR3 protein: ASSLGTSGFEQY
V gene: TRBV18; J gene: TRBJ1-5; CDR3 protein: ASSSRTGEASSNQPQH
V gene: TRBV7-6; J gene: TRBJ1-1; CDR3 protein: ASSLKGADTEAF
V gene: TRBV28; J gene: TRBJ1-2; CDR3 protein: ASSPGQGRYGYT
V gene: TRBV2; J gene: TRBJ1-1; CDR3 protein: ASMGQMNTEAF
V gene: TRBV18; J gene: TRBJ1-3; CDR3 protein: ASSTGTGSGNTIY
V gene: TRBV15; J gene: TRBJ1-1; CDR3 protein: ATSRDFLGALNTEAF
V gene: TRBV18; J gene: TRBJ1-1; CDR3 protein: ASSPPGLQNTEAF
V gene: TRBV9; J gene: TRBJ2-7; CDR3 protein: ASSVGTSGPRGSTYEQY
V gene: TRBV9; J gene: TRBJ2-7; CDR3 protein: ASSVVAGVSPTYEQY
V gene: TRBV10-3; J gene: TRBJ2-7; CDR3 protein: AISDPPSPEQY
V gene: TRBV5-1; J gene: TRBJ2-7; CDR3 protein: ASSLVGTAYEQY
V gene: TRBV12-5; J gene: TRBJ2-1; CDR3 protein: ASGLGTSGRASDEQF
V gene: TRBV7-9; J gene: TRBJ1-3; CDR3 protein: ASSQDRLLY
V gene: TRBV7-9; J gene: TRBJ1-2; CDR3 protein: ASSLAGSPYGYT
V gene: TRBV15; J gene: TRBJ2-1; CDR3 protein: ATSDDNYNEQF
V gene: TRBV18; J gene: TRBJ2-1; CDR3 protein: ASSPRTGVYNEQF
V gene: TRBV5-4; J gene: TRBJ2-7; CDR3 protein: ASSLIGGGYEQY
V gene: TRBV5-1; J gene: TRBJ1-1; CDR3 protein: ARSITGGRGNTEAF